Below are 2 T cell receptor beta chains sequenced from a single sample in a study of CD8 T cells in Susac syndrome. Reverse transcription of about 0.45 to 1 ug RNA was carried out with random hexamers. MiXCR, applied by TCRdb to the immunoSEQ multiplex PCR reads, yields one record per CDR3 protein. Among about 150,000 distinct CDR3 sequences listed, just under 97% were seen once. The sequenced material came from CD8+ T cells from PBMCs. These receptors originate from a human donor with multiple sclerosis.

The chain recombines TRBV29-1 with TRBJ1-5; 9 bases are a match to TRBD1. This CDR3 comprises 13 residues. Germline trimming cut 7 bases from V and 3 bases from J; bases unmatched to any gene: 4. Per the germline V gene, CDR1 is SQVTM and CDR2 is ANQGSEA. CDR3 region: CSAGQGFNQPQHF. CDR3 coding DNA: TGCAGCGCGGGACAGGGCTTCAATCAGCCCCAGCATTTT.

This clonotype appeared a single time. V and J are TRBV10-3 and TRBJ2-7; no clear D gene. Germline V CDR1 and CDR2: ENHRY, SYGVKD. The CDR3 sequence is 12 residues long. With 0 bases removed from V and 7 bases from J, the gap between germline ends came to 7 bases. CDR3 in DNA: TGTGCCATCAGTGAGTCTGGGAAAGAGCAGTACGTC. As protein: CAISESGKEQYV.